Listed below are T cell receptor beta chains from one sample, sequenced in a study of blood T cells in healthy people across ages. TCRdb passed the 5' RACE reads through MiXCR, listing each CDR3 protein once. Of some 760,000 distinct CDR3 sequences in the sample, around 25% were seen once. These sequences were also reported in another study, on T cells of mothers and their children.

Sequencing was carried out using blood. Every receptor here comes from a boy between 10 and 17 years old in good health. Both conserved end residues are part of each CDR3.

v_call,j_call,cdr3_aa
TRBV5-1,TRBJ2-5,CASSWGTGQETQYF
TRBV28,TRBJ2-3,CASSSGPPAQYF
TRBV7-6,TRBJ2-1,CASSLASAGGNEQFF
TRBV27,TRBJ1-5,CASREGGNQPQHF
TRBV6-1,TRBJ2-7,CASSEDGTGVNEQYF
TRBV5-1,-,CASSFEGTDIDEQYF
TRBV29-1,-,CSVTGGNSYEQYF
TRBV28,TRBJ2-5,CASSSLAEEWETQYF
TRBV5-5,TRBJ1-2,CASKETGTGIYGYTF
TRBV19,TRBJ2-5,CASSKGARETQYF
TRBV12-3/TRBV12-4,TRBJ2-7,CASSPGDRSNYEQHF
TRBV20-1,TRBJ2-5,CSASAGQGAEETQYF
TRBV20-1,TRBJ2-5,CSARDPRGGLETQYF
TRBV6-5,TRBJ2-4,CASSYLPGGGTIQYF
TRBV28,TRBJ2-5,CASSPLAGGPSGETQYF
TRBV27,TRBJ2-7,CASSFRDSYEQYF
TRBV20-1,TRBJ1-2,CSARGWGDDGYTF
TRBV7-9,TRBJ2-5,CASSLAYGSSETQYF
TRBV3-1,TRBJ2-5,CASSQVDRASQETQYF
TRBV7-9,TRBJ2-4,CAGRGLSKNIQYF
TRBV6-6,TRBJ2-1,CASAVLDEQFF
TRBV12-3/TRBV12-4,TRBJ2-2,CASSWSGGADAGGELFF
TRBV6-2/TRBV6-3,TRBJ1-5,CASSYPQPGRDPNQPQHF
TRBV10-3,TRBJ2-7,CAISERLAGHEQYF
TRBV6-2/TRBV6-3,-,CASTTYHGRPYEQFF
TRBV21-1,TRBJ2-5,CASSKLAHQETQYF
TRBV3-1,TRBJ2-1,CASSQQLAGGMDEQFF
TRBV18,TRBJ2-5,CASSPTNRGEQYF
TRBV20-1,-,CSAREKASSVEQYF
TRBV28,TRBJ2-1,CASSFDSGILYNGQFF
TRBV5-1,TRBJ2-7,CASSLGRLADNEQYF